This T cell receptor (beta chain) was observed in a study of OX40 agonist ivuxolimab in advanced cancers. With respect to the entire study: Ivuxolimab was a fully human IgG2 agonistic monoclonal antibody targeting the costimulatory receptor OX40 (CD134). Intravenous ivuxolimab was administered to patients every 2 weeks at six dose levels: 0.01, 0.1, 0.3, 1.5, 3 and 10 mg/kg. Of the roughly 52 patients in dose escalation, 19 had hepatocellular carcinoma, some 15 had melanoma, 9 had renal cell carcinoma and 9 had head and neck cancer. The dose-escalation cohort was 82.7% male with a mean age of roughly 62 years, ranging from roughly 23 to 80. Prior anti-PD-1, anti-PD-L1 or anti-CTLA-4 therapy was permitted, and 35% to 40% of dose-escalation patients had received checkpoint inhibitors. Partial responses occurred in three dose-escalation patients, of whom one had hepatocellular carcinoma and two had cutaneous melanoma. The purpose of peripheral TCRbeta sequencing was to test whether ivuxolimab changed TCR sequence diversity and led to clonal T-cell expansion. The paper reports the monotherapy dose-escalation portion (N ≈ 50 patients) of the phase I ivuxolimab trial. Overall study outcomes, separate from this receptor: In the 0.1-3.0 mg/kg groups, partial responders were among the patients with the lowest normalized peripheral clonal expansion, particularly in CD8+ T cells. At doses of 0.1 to 3.0 mg/kg, clonal expansion of both CD4+ and CD8+ T cells in blood was seen between baseline and week 6. After ivuxolimab, expanded clones were on average more numerous among CD8+ T cells than among CD4+ T cells. Low levels of normalized T-cell clonal expansion were also seen in some patients who did not respond. The antigen specificity of the peripheral T cells that underwent clonal expansion was not determined.

Genomic DNA was extracted from sorted cells for sequencing of the TCRbeta CDR3 region. The immunoSEQ Assay was used for sequencing of TCRbeta CDR3 regions. Imported from immuneACCESS, the table was reduced by TCRdb to in-frame sequences with V and J called. These copies leave out some clones; in studies compared against another copy, an unresolved V gene accounts for under half, and the cause of the remainder is not known. In this sample the table shows approximately 10,000 clones, under 80% of which occur a single time. Together, the top ten hold more than 45% of the sample. In the case of this clone: Which antigen it targets is not known. No per-base quality is available; no much larger clone lies one base away.

CDR1 and CDR2, per the germline V gene, are SGDLS and YYNGEE. V has 4 bases trimmed and J has 1 base trimmed; junction bases matching no gene number 7. There are 18 amino acids in the CDR3, from cysteine to phenylalanine inclusive. Just CDR3 DNA is preserved here, 54 bases in frame from base 1. The trial excluded patients who had a history of autoimmune disease or were on systemic immunosuppression. Peripheral blood for TCR sequencing was collected from all dose cohorts at baseline, on cycle 4 day 1, and on cycle 7 day 1. Samples came from an open-label, multicenter, first-in-human phase I dose-escalation trial of ivuxolimab. Adults with locally advanced or metastatic head and neck squamous cell, hepatocellular, melanoma or renal cell carcinoma were enrolled in the trial. CD4+ and CD8+ T cells were sorted separately from peripheral blood before TCR sequencing.

The receptor's source is an adult with an advanced solid tumor such as melanoma, head and neck, liver or kidney cancer. The material was CD4+ or CD8+ T cells sorted from blood, obtained in a trial of the OX40 agonist ivuxolimab. The rearrangement combines TRBV9 with TRBJ2-4, with TRBD2 matching 14 junction bases. The DNA reads TGTGCCAGCAGCCCGACTAGCGGGAGGGGCGCCGCCAAAAACATTCAGTACTTC. Its amino acids are CASSPTSGRGAAKNIQYF.